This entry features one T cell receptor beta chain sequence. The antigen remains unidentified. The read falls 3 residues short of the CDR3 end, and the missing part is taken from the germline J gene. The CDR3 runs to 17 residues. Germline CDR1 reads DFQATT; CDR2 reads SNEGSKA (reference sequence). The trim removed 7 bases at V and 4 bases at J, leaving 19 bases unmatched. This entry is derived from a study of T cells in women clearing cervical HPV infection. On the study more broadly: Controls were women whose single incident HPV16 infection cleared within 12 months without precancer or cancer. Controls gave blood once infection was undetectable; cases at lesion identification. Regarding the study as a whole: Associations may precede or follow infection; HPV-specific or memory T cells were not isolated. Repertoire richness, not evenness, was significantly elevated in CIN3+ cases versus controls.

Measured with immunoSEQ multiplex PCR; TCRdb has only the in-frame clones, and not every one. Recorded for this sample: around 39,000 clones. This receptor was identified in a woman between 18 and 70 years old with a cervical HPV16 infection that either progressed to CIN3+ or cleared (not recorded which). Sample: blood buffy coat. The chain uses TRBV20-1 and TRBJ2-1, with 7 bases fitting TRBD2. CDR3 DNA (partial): TGCAGTGTCCCTTTCGGGCTAGCGGTCATGGGATACAATGAG. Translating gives CSVPFGLAVMGYNE. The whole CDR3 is CSVPFGLAVMGYNEQFF.